This record covers a single T cell receptor (beta chain). TCRdb processed the 5' RACE reads anew with MiXCR; each CDR3 protein has one entry. The table includes fewer than 250,000 distinct CDR3 sequences, 27% detected once. These data come from a study of T-cell memory formation after mild COVID-19. Germline-derived CDR1 and CDR2 are ENHRY and SYGVKD. The CDR3 sequence is 12 residues long. V shed 4 bases and J shed 2 bases, with 6 bases lying between them. The sequencing input was PBMCs or a T cell subset sorted from them (not recorded which). This chain connects TRBV10-3 to TRBJ2-7; no definite D call. This sequence was found in an adult woman who had mild COVID-19 (a few samples of this study predate the infection). Cell type and time point are not known. The CDR3 bases are TGTGCCATCAGTGGCGACCCCTACGAGCAGTACTTC. It yields the protein CAISGDPYEQYF.